One and the same sample provided the 2 T cell receptor beta chains below, sequenced in a study of T cells in Graves' hyperthyroidism and ophthalmopathy. Amplified regions were TCR beta CDR3 sequences from RNA transcripts. Initially, a first-round RT-PCR of the TCR CDR3 employed the HTBI primer set. TCRdb redid the calling of the multiplex PCR reads with MiXCR, one entry per CDR3 protein. The profile shows 500,000 or so distinct CDR3 sequences, about 16% of them singletons. The sequencing input was blood. Source of these receptors: a woman aged 25 to 39 with Graves' ophthalmopathy.

At least ten counts were recorded for this clonotype. The gene calls are TRBV20-1 and TRBJ2-3; 9 bases line up with TRBD2. The CDR3 extends over 16 amino acids. The germline gives CDR1 DFQATT, CDR2 SNEGSKA (reference sequence). The V gene end was trimmed by 5 bases and the J gene end by 6 bases; junction bases not matched to a gene: 15. This CDR3 reads CSAPVGAGGGTDTQYF. The CDR3 region has the DNA TGCAGTGCTCCCGTCGGGGCGGGAGGGGGAACCGATACGCAGTATTTT.

The sample holds many counts of this clonotype. The rearrangement joins TRBV5-6 to TRBJ1-2, with D possibly being TRBD1 (5 bases). V dropped 0 bases and J dropped 7 bases, with 22 bases sitting between them. Per the germline V gene, CDR1 is SGHDT and CDR2 is YYEEEE. The CDR3 consists of 17 residues. CDR3 DNA: TGTGCCAGCAGCTTGGGGGTGGCGAGACAGCCCCATTTTGGCTACACCTTC. Translation gives CASSLGVARQPHFGYTF.